The 21 T cell receptor beta chains below were found in one sample sequenced in a study of T-cell memory formation after mild COVID-19. TCRdb recomputed calls from the 5' RACE reads with MiXCR, one row per CDR3 protein. The data hold 300,000 to 400,000 distinct CDR3 sequences, with more than 15% observed a single time. Sequencing was performed on PBMCs or a T cell subset sorted from them (not recorded which). These receptors originate from a young man who had mild COVID-19 (a few samples of this study predate the infection). Cell type and time point are not known.

This clonotype was seen more than once but under ten times. The chain uses TRBV7-2 and TRBJ2-2; 12 bases match TRBD1. The CDR3 is 18 amino acids. Trimming removed 2 bases from V and 4 bases from J; junction bases left unmatched: 8. The germline CDR1 and CDR2 sequences are SGHTA and FQGNSA. The CDR3 loop reads CASSLKDLGQGATGELFF. The CDR3 DNA reads TGTGCCAGCAGCTTAAAGGACCTGGGACAGGGGGCCACCGGGGAGCTGTTTTTT.

This clonotype was observed at least ten times. V and J are TRBV5-1 and TRBJ2-5, with TRBD1 identical over 7 bases. V shed 0 bases, J shed 3 bases, and the junction held 2 bases outside the gene matches. This CDR3 contains 14 residues. The germline CDR1 and CDR2 sequences are SGHRS and YFSETQ. CDR3 region: CASSLGQGKETQYF. CDR3 in DNA: TGCGCCAGCAGCTTGGGACAGGGAAAAGAGACCCAGTACTTC.

V is TRBV7-3 and J is TRBJ2-5; the D gene could be TRBD1 or TRBD2 (5 bases each). The V gene's germline CDR1 is SGHTA and CDR2 FQGTGA. The CDR3 runs to 15 residues. Trimming removed 0 bases at V and 4 bases at J, with 12 bases between. The CDR3 coding sequence is TGTGCCAGCAGCTTAACTGGGGGTATGGGAGAGACCCAGTACTTC. Translated, it gives CASSLTGGMGETQYF.

In this sample, this clonotype turned up a few times. This chain joins TRBV28 and TRBJ2-1; either TRBD1 or TRBD2 may fit D (5 bases each). The CDR3 has 14 residues. V gave up 5 bases and J gave up 9 bases, with 17 bases separating them. Germline loops: CDR1 MDHEN, CDR2 SYDVKM. CDR3 protein: CASSGGLSGREQFF. In DNA, the CDR3 is TGTGCCAGCAGTGGGGGATTATCGGGGCGTGAGCAGTTCTTC.

CDR3 loop: CASSDVVIAGVYEQYF. The DNA for the CDR3 is TGTGCCAGCAGTGATGTTGTGATAGCGGGGGTTTACGAGCAGTACTTC. The chain carries TRBV6-1 and TRBJ2-7; 9 nucleotides agree with TRBD2. J was trimmed by 4 bases and V by 3 bases; bases with no gene match: 10. The CDR3 length is 16 residues. CDR1 is MNHNS, CDR2 SASEGT, per germline.

This clonotype appeared a few times. The genes are TRBV18 and TRBJ2-7; TRBD1 aligns across 7 bases. Germline assignment: CDR1 KGHSH and CDR2 LQKENI. J was trimmed by 6 bases and V by 5 bases; bases with no gene match: 4. CDR3 length: 12 residues. CDR3 residues: CASSETGPEQYV. As DNA, the CDR3 is TGTGCCAGCTCAGAGACAGGGCCCGAGCAGTACGTC.

The genes are TRBV20-1 and TRBJ2-3, with 8 bases aligning to TRBD2. Germline V gene lookup returns CDR1 DFQATT and CDR2 SNEGSKA (reference sequence). V lost 2 bases and J lost 1; bases outside the gene matches: 5. This CDR3 has 15 amino acids. CDR3: CSARSAGGGTDTQYF. CDR3 DNA sequence: TGCAGTGCTAGATCGGCCGGGGGGGGCACAGATACGCAGTATTTT.

This clonotype was counted many times. V and J are TRBV5-6 and TRBJ2-5; tentative D call: TRBD2 (6 bases). Germline V gene lookup returns CDR1 SGHDT and CDR2 YYEEEE. This CDR3 has 13 residues. V was clipped by 4 bases and J by 3 bases, with 10 bases between them. The CDR3 DNA follows: TGTGCCAGCAGCCTCGGGACTGAAGAGACCCAGTACTTC. Residues: CASSLGTEETQYF.

This clonotype has only a few counts. This chain connects TRBV20-1 to TRBJ1-5; D may be TRBD1 (6 bases). The CDR3 consists of 16 residues. From germline, CDR1 is DFQATT and CDR2 SNEGSKA (reference sequence). The V and J ends lost 0 bases and 3 bases respectively, with 15 bases between them. CDR3 region: CSAREIQGLVNQPQHF. In DNA form, the CDR3 reads TGCAGTGCTAGAGAAATACAGGGATTGGTCAATCAGCCCCAGCATTTT.

This clonotype has more than one count but fewer than ten. The CDR3 here is CASSLGSGFEQYV. The CDR3 DNA reads as TGTGCCAGCAGTTTAGGTTCGGGGTTCGAGCAGTACGTC. The chain links TRBV12-3 or TRBV12-4 to TRBJ2-7; maybe TRBD2 (5 bases). Trimming stripped 1 base from V and 6 bases from J, with 10 bases between. This CDR3 spans 13 amino acids.

Ten or more counts support this clonotype. The rearrangement links TRBV12-3 or TRBV12-4 to TRBJ1-1; TRBD1 matches at 7 bases. Unmatched junction bases numbered 8, after V lost 5 bases and J lost 5 bases. CDR3 size: 14 residues. The CDR3 reads CASSPRQGGTEAFF. The CDR3 DNA reads as TGTGCCAGCAGTCCGAGACAGGGAGGAACTGAAGCTTTCTTT.

This chain's CDR3 is CASSLEGITNSPLHF. DNA of the CDR3: TGCGCCAGCAGCTTGGAGGGAATTACTAATTCACCCCTCCACTTT. The rearrangement uses TRBV5-1 and TRBJ1-6, with no clear D. Trimming took 0 bases from V and 6 from J, leaving 10 bases between them. The CDR3 loop spans 15 amino acids. Germline loops: CDR1 SGHRS, CDR2 YFSETQ.

This clonotype was seen more than once but under ten times. V and J are TRBV7-3 and TRBJ2-4, with 9 positions matching TRBD1. The V gene end was trimmed by 5 bases and the J gene end by 16 bases; junction bases not matched to a gene: 12. This CDR3 has 13 residues. Looked up from germline, CDR1 is SGHTA and CDR2 is FQGTGA. The CDR3 nucleotides read TGTGCCAGCAGCCCTAGCACAGGGACAGGGAAATACTTC. Protein: CASSPSTGTGKYF.

This clonotype was observed a few times. V usage is TRBV5-5 and J usage is TRBJ1-5; D is unresolved. Trimming cost V 4 bases and J 7 bases, with 18 bases left between them. Germline V gene data show CDR1 as SGHKS and CDR2 as YYEKEE (reference sequence). The CDR3 is made up of 15 amino acids. CDR3 in amino acids: CASSRSLSGNQPQHF. CDR3 DNA sequence: TGTGCCAGCAGCCGGTCCCTCTCGGGAAACCAGCCCCAGCATTTT. Drawing the rest from reference TRBV5-5 and TRBJ1-5, the complete variable domain is DAGVTQSPTHLIKTRGQQVTLRCSPISGHKSVSWYQQVLGQGPQFIFQYYEKEERGRGNFPDRFSARQFPNYSSELNVNALLLGDSALYLCASSRSLSGNQPQHFGDGTRLSIL.

The V gene is TRBV6-5, the J gene TRBJ1-4, with D possibly TRBD1 on 5 matching bases. The length of the CDR3 is 15 residues. The germline V and J ends were trimmed by 6 bases and 5 bases, with 16 bases remaining between them. Looked up from germline, CDR1 is MNHEY and CDR2 is SVGAGI. CDR3 region: CASSAPGTGNEKLFF. Here the CDR3 DNA reads TGTGCCAGCAGCGCCCCCGGGACGGGGAATGAAAAACTGTTTTTT.

The chain is built from TRBV6-5 and TRBJ1-6; D possibly corresponds to TRBD1 (6 bases). CDR1 is MNHEY and CDR2 is SVGAGI in the germline V gene. This CDR3 is built from 15 residues. The V and J ends lost 6 bases and 7 bases respectively, with 16 bases between them. The CDR3 DNA sequence: TGTGCCAGCAGCTACGACGGGGGCGGGAATTCACCCCTCCACTTT. Translation: CASSYDGGGNSPLHF.

The chain combines TRBV7-6 with TRBJ2-5; 10 bases are a match to TRBD1. This CDR3 is built from 14 residues. Germline trimming cut 4 bases from V and 5 bases from J; bases unmatched to any gene: 4. In germline, CDR1 is SGHVS, CDR2 FNYEAQ. The CDR3 loop is CASSSGQGDETQYF. In DNA form, the CDR3 reads TGTGCCAGCAGCTCTGGACAGGGGGACGAGACCCAGTACTTC.

This chain joins TRBV5-1 and TRBJ1-4; TRBD1 is a possible D gene (6 bases). V was cut by 1 base and J by 8 bases, with 12 bases left in between. The germline gives CDR1 SGHRS, CDR2 YFSETQ. This CDR3 has 14 residues. The chain's CDR3 is CASSLSRGDEKLFF. The CDR3 nucleotides read TGCGCCAGCAGCTTGTCCAGGGGAGACGAAAAACTGTTTTTT.

The chain uses TRBV4-1 and TRBJ1-2; D unresolved. The CDR3 length is 15 residues. The ends were cut back, 0 bases at V and 2 bases at J, with 10 bases in the middle. The germline CDR1 and CDR2 sequences are MGHRA and YSYEKL. The CDR3 protein is CASSQDPTQNYGYTF. The CDR3 DNA reads TGCGCCAGCAGCCAAGATCCGACACAGAACTATGGCTACACCTTC.

This rearrangement joins TRBV24-1 to TRBJ2-3; D not certain. The CDR3 has 15 residues. V was pared by 4 bases and J by 2 bases, with 12 bases between. Germline V CDR1 and CDR2: KGHDR, SFDVKD. This CDR3 is CATSDNRRPTDTQYF. The CDR3 nucleotides read TGTGCCACCAGTGACAACCGCCGCCCCACAGATACGCAGTATTTT.

There are a few counts of this clonotype. The rearrangement links TRBV4-1 to TRBJ1-2, with D possibly being TRBD1 (6 bases). V lost 8 bases and J lost 0, with 19 bases in between. The CDR3 extends over 16 amino acids. Germline CDR1 is MGHRA and CDR2 is YSYEKL. As DNA, the CDR3 is TGCGCCAGCGGAATGCTATACAGGGAGGCTAACTATGGCTACACCTTC. It specifies CASGMLYREANYGYTF.